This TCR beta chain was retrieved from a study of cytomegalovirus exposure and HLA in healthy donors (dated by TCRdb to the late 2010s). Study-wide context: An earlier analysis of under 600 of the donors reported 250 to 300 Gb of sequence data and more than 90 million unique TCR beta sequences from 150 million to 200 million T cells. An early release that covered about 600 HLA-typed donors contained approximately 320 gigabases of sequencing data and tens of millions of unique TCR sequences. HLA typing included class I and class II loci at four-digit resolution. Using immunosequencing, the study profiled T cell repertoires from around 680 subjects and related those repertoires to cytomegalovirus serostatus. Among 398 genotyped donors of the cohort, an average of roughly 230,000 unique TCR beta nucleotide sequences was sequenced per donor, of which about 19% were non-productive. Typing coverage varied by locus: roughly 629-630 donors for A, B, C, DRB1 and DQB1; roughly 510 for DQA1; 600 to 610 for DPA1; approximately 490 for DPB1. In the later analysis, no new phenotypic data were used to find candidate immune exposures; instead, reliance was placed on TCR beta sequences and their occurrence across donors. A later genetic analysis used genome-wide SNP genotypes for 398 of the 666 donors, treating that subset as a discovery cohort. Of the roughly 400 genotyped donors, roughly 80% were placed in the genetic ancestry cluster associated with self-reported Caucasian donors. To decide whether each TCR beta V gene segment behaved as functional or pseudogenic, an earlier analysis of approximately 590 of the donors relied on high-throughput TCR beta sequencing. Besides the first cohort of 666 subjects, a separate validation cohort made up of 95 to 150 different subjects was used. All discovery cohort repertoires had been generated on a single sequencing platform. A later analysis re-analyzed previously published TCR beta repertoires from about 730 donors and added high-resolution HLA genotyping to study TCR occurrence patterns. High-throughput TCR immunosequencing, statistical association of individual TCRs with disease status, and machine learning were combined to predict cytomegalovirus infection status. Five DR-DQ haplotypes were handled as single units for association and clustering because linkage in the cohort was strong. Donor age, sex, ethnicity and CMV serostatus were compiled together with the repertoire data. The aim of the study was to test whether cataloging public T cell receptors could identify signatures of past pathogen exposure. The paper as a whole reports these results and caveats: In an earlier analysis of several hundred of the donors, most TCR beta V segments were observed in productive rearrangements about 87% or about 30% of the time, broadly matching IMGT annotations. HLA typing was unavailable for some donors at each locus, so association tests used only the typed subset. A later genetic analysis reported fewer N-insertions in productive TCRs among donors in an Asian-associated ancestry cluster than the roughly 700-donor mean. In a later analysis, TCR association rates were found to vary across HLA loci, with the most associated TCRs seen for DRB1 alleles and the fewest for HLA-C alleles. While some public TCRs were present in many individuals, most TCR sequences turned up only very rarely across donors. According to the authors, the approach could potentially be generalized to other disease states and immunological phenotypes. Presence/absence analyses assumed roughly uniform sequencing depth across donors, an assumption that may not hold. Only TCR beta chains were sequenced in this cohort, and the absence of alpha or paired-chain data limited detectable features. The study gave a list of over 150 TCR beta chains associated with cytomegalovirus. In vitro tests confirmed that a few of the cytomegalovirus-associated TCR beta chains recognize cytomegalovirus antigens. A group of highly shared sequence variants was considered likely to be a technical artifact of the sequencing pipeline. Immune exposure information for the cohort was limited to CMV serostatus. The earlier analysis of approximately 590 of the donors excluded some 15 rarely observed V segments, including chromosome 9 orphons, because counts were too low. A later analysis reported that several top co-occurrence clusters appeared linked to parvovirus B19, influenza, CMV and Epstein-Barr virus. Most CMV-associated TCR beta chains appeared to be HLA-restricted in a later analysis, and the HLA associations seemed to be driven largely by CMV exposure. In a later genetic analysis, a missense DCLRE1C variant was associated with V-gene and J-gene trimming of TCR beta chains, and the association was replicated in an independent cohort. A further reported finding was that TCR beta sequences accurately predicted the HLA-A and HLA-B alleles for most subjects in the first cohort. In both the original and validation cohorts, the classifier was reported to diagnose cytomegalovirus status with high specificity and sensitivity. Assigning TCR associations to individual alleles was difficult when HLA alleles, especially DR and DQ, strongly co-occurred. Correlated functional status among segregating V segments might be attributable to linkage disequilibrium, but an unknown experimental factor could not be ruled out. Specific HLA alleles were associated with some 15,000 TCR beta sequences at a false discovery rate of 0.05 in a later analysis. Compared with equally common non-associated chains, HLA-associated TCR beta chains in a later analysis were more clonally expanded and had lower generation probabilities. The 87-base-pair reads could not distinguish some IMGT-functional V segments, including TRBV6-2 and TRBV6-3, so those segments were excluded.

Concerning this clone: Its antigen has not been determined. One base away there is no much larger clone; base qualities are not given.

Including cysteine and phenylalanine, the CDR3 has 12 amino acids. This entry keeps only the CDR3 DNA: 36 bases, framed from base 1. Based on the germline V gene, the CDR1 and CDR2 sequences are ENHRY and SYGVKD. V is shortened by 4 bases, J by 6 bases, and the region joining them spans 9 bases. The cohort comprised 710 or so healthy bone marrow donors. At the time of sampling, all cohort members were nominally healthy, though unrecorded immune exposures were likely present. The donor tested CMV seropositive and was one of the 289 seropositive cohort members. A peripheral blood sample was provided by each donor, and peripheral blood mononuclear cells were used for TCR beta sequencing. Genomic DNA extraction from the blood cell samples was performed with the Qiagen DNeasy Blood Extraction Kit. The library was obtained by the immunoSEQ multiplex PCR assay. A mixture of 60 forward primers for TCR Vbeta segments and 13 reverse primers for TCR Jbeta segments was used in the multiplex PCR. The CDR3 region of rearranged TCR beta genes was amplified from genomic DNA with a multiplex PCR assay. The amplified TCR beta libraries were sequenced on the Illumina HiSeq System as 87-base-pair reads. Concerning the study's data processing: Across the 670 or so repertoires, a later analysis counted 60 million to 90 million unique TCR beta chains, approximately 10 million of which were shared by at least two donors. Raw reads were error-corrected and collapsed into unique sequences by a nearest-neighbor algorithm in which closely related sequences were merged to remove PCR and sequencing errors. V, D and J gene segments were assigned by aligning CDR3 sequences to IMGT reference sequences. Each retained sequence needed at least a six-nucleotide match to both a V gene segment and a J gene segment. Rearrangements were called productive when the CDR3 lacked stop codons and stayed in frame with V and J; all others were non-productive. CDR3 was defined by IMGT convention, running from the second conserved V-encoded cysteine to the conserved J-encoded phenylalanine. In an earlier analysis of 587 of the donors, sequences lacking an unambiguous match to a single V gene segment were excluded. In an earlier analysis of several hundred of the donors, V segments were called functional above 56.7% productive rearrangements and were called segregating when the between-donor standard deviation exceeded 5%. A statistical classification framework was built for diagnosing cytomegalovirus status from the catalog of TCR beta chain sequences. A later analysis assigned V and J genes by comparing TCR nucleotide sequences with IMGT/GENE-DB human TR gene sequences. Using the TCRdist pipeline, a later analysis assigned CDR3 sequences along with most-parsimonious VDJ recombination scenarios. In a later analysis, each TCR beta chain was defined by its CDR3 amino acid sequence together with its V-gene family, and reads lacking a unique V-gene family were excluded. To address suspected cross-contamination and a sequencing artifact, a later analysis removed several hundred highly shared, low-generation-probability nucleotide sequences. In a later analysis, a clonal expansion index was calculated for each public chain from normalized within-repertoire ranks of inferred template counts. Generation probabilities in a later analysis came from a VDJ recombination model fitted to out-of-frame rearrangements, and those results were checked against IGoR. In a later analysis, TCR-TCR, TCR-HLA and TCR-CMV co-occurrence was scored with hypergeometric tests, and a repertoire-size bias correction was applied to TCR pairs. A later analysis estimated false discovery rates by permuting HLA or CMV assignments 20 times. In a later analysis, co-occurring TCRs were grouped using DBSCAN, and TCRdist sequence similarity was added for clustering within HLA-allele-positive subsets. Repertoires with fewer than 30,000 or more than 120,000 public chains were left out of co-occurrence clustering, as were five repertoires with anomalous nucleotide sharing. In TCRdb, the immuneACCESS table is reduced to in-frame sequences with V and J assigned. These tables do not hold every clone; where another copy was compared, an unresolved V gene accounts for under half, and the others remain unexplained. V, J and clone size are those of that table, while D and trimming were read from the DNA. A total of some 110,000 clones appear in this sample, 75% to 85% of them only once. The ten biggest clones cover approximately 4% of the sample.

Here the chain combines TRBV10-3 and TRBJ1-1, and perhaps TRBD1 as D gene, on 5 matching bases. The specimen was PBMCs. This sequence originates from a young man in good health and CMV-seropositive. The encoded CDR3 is CAISGGTAEAFF. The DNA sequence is TGTGCCATCAGTGGGGGCACGGCTGAAGCTTTCTTT.